The 17 T cell receptor beta chains presented below share a single source sample, sequenced in a study of neurological immune-mediated disorders. TCRdb recomputed calls from the 5' RACE reads with MiXCR, one row per CDR3 protein. The sample consists of more than 60,000 distinct CDR3 sequences, about 3.5% of them appearing once. Material: PBMCs. These receptors all stem from a woman in her forties or fifties with multiple sclerosis.

This clonotype appeared a single time. The chain employs TRBV2 and TRBJ2-7; D is tentatively TRBD1 or TRBD2 (7 bases each). The CDR3 totals 15 residues. CDR1 is SNHLY, CDR2 FYNNEI, per germline. V lost 0 bases and J lost 7, with 16 bases in between. Here the CDR3 reads CASSEAGGPGGEQYF. The CDR3 bases are TGTGCCAGCAGTGAAGCGGGAGGGCCAGGGGGAGAGCAGTACTTC.

This clonotype came up a few times. The rearrangement joins TRBV5-1 to TRBJ1-2; D is unresolved. V dropped 0 bases and J dropped 1 base, with 1 base sitting between them. CDR3 length: 12 residues. Germline V CDR1 and CDR2: SGHRS, YFSETQ. The chain's CDR3 is CASSLDNYGYTF. For the CDR3, the DNA is TGCGCCAGCAGCTTGGATAACTATGGCTACACCTTC.

About this clonotype itself: A much larger clone sits a single nucleotide away, making a read error possible. The chain combines TRBV7-8 with TRBJ1-4; D is perhaps TRBD1 (5 bases). The CDR3 extends over 13 amino acids. Trimming removed 6 bases from V and 7 bases from J, with 12 bases in between. In germline, CDR1 is SGHVS, CDR2 FQNEAQ. The CDR3 sequence is CASRRERGEKLFF. The CDR3 region has the DNA TGTGCCAGCAGACGCGAAAGGGGTGAAAAACTGTTTTTT.

By proportion, this clonotype is medium-sized. The V gene is TRBV7-2, the J gene TRBJ1-1; possibly TRBD1 for D (5 bases). V lost 2 bases and J lost 4, with 14 bases in between. CDR1 and CDR2 (germline): SGHTA, FQGNSA. The CDR3 contains 15 residues. The CDR3 sequence: CASSLLQGKGTEAFF. The CDR3, as DNA: TGTGCCAGCAGCTTATTGCAGGGTAAGGGCACTGAAGCTTTCTTT.

This clonotype was detected ten times or more. The chain recombines TRBV20-1 with TRBJ1-4; D is uncertain. From germline, CDR1 is DFQATT and CDR2 SNEGSKA (reference sequence). The CDR3 consists of 16 residues. Trimming pared 0 bases from V and 5 bases from J, leaving 16 bases between. The CDR3 sequence: CSARDLMTSTNEKLFF. DNA of the CDR3: TGCAGTGCTAGAGATCTGATGACAAGTACCAATGAAAAACTGTTTTTT.

This clonotype was seen many times. The chain uses TRBV5-5 and TRBJ2-3; possibly TRBD2 for D (6 bases). Between the trimmed V and J ends, which lost 0 bases and 4 bases, there was a span of 12 bases. The CDR3 totals 15 residues. CDR1 and CDR2 (germline): SGHKS, YYEKEE (reference sequence). CDR3 nucleotide sequence: TGTGCCAGCAGCTTGGAGGGGACTCTGGCAGATACGCAGTATTTT. It specifies CASSLEGTLADTQYF.

This clonotype was recorded at least ten times. The chain recombines TRBV6-6 with TRBJ1-1; tentative D call: TRBD1 (5 bases). CDR3 length: 13 amino acids. Trimming cost V 6 bases and J 1 base, with 9 bases left between them. Looked up from germline, CDR1 is MNHNY and CDR2 is SVGAGI (reference sequence). This chain's CDR3 is CASSNTGNTEAFF. In DNA form, the CDR3 reads TGTGCCAGCAGCAACACAGGGAACACTGAAGCTTTCTTT.

This rearrangement joins TRBV20-1 to TRBJ2-7, with 7 bases aligning to TRBD1. In germline, CDR1 is DFQATT, CDR2 SNEGSKA (reference sequence). The CDR3 is made up of 14 amino acids. Trimming cost V 3 bases and J 1 base; bases outside gene matches: 6. The CDR3 is CSASRDSISYEQYF. The CDR3 DNA is TGCAGTGCTAGTCGGGACAGTATATCCTACGAGCAGTACTTC.

This clonotype was detected many times. The chain uses TRBV9 and TRBJ2-3; 7 bases line up with TRBD2. The CDR3 runs 14 residues. With V trimmed by 7 bases and J by 6 bases, 11 bases remained unmatched. The germline V gene encodes CDR1 SGDLS and CDR2 YYNGEE. Here the CDR3 reads CASALGGVGDTQYF. DNA for the CDR3: TGTGCCAGCGCCCTGGGAGGGGTTGGGGATACGCAGTATTTT.

The chain uses TRBV3-1 and TRBJ2-3; TRBD1 aligns across 8 bases. The V and J ends lost 3 bases and 5 bases, in that order; junction bases with no gene match: 10. Germline V gene lookup returns CDR1 LGHDT and CDR2 YNNKEL (reference sequence). The CDR3 has 16 residues. CDR3 nucleotides: TGTGCCAGCAGCCAGCTGGGACAGGCAACAGGAGATACGCAGTATTTT. Translation: CASSQLGQATGDTQYF.

This clonotype was counted at least ten times. The chain recombines TRBV7-2 with TRBJ2-2; 8 nucleotides match TRBD2. The germline gives CDR1 SGHTA, CDR2 FQGNSA. The CDR3 spans 16 residues. Losses at the gene ends were 6 bases for V and 6 bases for J; bases not matched to a gene: 12. The CDR3 coding sequence is TGTGCCAGCAGGTTGGGATCCAGCGGGAGTTCCGGGGAGCTGTTTTTT. Amino acids: CASRLGSSGSSGELFF.

This clonotype was counted ten times or more. V gene TRBV20-1 combines with J gene TRBJ2-3; 7 positions match TRBD2. Germline V gene data show CDR1 as DFQATT and CDR2 as SNEGSKA (reference sequence). Trimming took 0 bases from V and 3 from J; bases not matched to a gene: 12. The CDR3 is made up of 17 amino acids. The CDR3 DNA sequence: TGCAGTGCTAGAGATGAACGAGGCAGGGAGGGGACAGATACGCAGTATTTT. Translated: CSARDERGREGTDTQYF.

A remark on this clonotype: This may arise from a read error, as a much more abundant clone is one base away. The chain has TRBV29-1 and TRBJ1-1; D is unresolved. The CDR3 loop spans 11 amino acids. Germline-derived CDR1 and CDR2 are SQVTM and ANQGSEA. Trimming removed 7 bases from V and 1 base from J, with 7 bases in between. Here the CDR3 reads CSGKGNTEAFF. CDR3 DNA sequence: TGCAGCGGAAAGGGGAACACTGAAGCTTTCTTT.

This clonotype has a count of ten or more. This chain links TRBV7-9 with TRBJ1-4, with D possibly being TRBD1 (5 bases). This CDR3 has 13 amino acids. V lost 3 bases and J lost 8, with 10 bases in between. Germline V gene data show CDR1 as SEHNR and CDR2 as FQNEAQ (reference sequence). This chain's CDR3 is CASSFDRGEKLFF. CDR3 nucleotides: TGTGCCAGCAGCTTTGACCGGGGGGAAAAACTGTTTTTT.

This clonotype was counted at least ten times. The V call is TRBV12-3 or TRBV12-4, the J call TRBJ2-3; a possible D gene is TRBD2 (6 bases). Trimming pared 6 bases from V and 4 bases from J, leaving 8 bases between. This CDR3 has 12 residues. The chain's CDR3 is CASSPGADTQYF. The DNA of the CDR3 is TGTGCCAGCAGCCCGGGAGCAGATACGCAGTATTTT.

This clonotype was recorded at least ten times. CDR3 in amino acids: CASSLVVAEAFF. For the CDR3, the DNA is TGTGCCAGCAGCTTAGTAGTCGCTGAAGCTTTCTTT. The V and J genes are TRBV7-9 and TRBJ1-1; no clear D. CDR3 length: 12 amino acids. Germline V gene data show CDR1 as SEHNR and CDR2 as FQNEAQ (reference sequence). The V gene lost 1 base and the J gene lost 6 bases, with 6 bases spanning the gap. Variable domain in full (rest from reference TRBV7-9 and TRBJ1-1): DTGVSQNPRHKITKRGQNVTFRCDPISEHNRLYWYRQTLGQGPEFLTYFQNEAQLEKSRLLSDRFSAERPKGSFSTLEIQRTEQGDSAMYLCASSLVVAEAFFGQGTRLTVV.

This clonotype has at least ten counts. Germline is not matched at one junction end, which may reflect a read error. The CDR3 region has the DNA TGTGCCAGCAGCTTGGCCGGCACTCAGCCCCAGAATTTT. Translating it yields CASSLAGTQPQNF. This sequence joins TRBV5-5 and TRBJ1-5; no firm D call. Germline V gene data show CDR1 as SGHKS and CDR2 as YYEKEE (reference sequence). CDR3 length: 13 amino acids.